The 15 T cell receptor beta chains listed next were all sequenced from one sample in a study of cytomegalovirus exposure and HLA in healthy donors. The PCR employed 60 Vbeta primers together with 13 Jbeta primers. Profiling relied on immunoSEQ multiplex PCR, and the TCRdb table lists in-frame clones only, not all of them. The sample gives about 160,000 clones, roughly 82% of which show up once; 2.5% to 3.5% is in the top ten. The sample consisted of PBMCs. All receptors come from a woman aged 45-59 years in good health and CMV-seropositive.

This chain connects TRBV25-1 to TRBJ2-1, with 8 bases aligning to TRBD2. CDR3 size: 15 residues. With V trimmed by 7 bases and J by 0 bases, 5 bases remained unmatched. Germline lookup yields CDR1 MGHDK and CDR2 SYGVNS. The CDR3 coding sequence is TGTGCCAGCACGGAAAGCGGGGGCTCCTACAATGAGCAGTTCTTC. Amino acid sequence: CASTESGGSYNEQFF.

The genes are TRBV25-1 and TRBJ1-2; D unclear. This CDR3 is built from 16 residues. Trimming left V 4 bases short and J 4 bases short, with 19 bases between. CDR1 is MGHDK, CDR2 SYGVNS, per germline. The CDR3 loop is CASSGFGEPGLYGYTF. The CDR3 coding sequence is TGTGCCAGCAGTGGGTTTGGGGAGCCCGGCCTCTATGGCTACACCTTC.

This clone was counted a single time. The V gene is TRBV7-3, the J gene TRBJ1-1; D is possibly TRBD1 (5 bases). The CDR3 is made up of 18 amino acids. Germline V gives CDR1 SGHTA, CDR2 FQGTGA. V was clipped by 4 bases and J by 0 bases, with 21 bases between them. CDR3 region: CASSSSPLGGGVNTEAFF. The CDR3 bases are TGTGCCAGCAGCTCCTCTCCCCTGGGGGGGGGAGTGAACACTGAAGCTTTCTTT.

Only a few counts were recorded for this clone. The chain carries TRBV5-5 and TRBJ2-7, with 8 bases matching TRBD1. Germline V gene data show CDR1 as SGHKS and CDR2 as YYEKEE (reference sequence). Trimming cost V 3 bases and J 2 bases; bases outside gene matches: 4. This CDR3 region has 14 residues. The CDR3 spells CASSWGQAAYEQYF. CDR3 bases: TGTGCCAGCAGCTGGGGACAGGCCGCCTACGAGCAGTACTTC.

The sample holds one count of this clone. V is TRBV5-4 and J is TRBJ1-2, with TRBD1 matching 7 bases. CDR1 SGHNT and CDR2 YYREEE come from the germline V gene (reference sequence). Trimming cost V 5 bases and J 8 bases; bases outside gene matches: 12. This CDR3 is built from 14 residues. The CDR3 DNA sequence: TGTGCCAGCAGGACCGGGACAGATAGTCAAGGCTACACCTTC. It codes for CASRTGTDSQGYTF.

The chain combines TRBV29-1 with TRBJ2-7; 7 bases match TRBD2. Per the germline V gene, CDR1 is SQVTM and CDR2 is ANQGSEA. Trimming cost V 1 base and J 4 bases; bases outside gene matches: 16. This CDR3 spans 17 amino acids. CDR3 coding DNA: TGCAGCGTTGAAGCCAACGGGGAGGGCTATGGAGAGTACGAGCAGTACTTC. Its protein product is CSVEANGEGYGEYEQYF.

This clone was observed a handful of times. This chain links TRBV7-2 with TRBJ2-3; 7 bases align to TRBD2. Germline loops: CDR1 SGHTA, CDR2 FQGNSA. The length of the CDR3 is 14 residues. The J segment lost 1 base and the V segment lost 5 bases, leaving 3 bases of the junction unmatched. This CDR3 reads CASSVGGGTDTQYF. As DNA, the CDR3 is TGTGCCAGCAGCGTGGGGGGGGGCACAGATACGCAGTATTTT. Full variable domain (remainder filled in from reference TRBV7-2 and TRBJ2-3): GAGVSQSPSNKVTEKGKDVELRCDPISGHTALYWYRQSLGQGLEFLIYFQGNSAPDKSGLPSDRFSAERTGGSVSTLTIQRTQQEDSAVYLCASSVGGGTDTQYFGPGTRLTVL.

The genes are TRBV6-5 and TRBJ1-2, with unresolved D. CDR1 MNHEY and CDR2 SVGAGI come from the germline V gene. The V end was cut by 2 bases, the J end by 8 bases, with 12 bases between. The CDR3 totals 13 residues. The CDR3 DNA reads TGTGCCAGCAGTTACCGAGGGAGTAAGGGCTACACCTTC. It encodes CASSYRGSKGYTF.

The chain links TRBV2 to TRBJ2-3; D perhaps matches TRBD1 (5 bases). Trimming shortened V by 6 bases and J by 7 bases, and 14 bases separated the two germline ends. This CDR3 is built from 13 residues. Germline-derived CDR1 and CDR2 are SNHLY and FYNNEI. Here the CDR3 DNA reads TGTGCCAGCAGCAGGCTCTCAGGGTATACGCAGTATTTT. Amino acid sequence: CASSRLSGYTQYF.

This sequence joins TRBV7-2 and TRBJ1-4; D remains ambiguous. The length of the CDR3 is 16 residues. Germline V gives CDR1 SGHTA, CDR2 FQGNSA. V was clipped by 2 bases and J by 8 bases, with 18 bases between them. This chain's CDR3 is CASSLHLPLNGEKLFF. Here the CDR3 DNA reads TGTGCCAGCAGCTTACACCTTCCGCTCAACGGGGAAAAACTGTTTTTT.

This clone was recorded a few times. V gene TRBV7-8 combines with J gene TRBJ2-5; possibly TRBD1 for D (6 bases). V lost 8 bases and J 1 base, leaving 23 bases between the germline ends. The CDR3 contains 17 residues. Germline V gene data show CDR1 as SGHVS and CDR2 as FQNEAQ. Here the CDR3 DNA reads TGTGCCAGCCATCAGGGGTGGGAAGGGCAAATCCAAGAGACCCAGTACTTC. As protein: CASHQGWEGQIQETQYF.

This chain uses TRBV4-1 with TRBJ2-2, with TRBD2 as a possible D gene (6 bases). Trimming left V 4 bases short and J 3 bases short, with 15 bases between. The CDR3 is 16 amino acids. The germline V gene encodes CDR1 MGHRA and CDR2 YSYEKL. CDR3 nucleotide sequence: TGCGCCAGCAGCCCCCATCCGGGGGTCTACACCGGGGAGCTGTTTTTT. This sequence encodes CASSPHPGVYTGELFF.

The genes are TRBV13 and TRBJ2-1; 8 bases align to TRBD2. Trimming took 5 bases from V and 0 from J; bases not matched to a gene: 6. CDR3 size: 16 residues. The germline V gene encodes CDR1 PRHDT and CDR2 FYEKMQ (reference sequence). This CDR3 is CASSGTSGSSYNEQFF. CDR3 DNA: TGTGCCAGCAGCGGTACTAGCGGAAGCTCCTACAATGAGCAGTTCTTC.

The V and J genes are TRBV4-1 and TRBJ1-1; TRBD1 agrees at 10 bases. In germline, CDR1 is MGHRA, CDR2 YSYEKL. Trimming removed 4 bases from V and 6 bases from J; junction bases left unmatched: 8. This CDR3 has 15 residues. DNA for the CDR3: TGCGCCAGCAGCCGGCCGACAGGGGGCCTCCCTGAAGCTTTCTTT. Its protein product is CASSRPTGGLPEAFF.

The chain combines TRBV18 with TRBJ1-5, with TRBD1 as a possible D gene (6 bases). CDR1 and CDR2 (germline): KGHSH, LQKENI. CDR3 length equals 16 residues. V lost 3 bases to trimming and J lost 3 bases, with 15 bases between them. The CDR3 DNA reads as TGTGCCAGCTCACCTGGTCTGTCAGGGGTCAATCAGCCCCAGCATTTT. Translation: CASSPGLSGVNQPQHF. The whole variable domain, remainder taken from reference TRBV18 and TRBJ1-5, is NAGVMQNPRHLVRRRGQEARLRCSPMKGHSHVYWYRQLPEEGLKFMVYLQKENIIDESGMPKERFSAEFPKEGPSILRIQQVVRGDSAAYFCASSPGLSGVNQPQHFGDGTRLSIL.